These T cell receptor beta chains were read from a single sample in a study of cytomegalovirus exposure and HLA in healthy donors. Data came from immunoSEQ multiplex PCR; TCRdb stores just in-frame clones and leaves some out. The repertoire holds about 220,000 clones, with over 80% as singletons. Specimen: PBMCs. Receptors originate from a woman aged 18-29 years in good health and CMV-seronegative. Each CDR3 is given with its conserved first and last residue. The D gene is left open where the match is weak. Rows give clone size only sometimes, using once, few, many, or a class for an expanded clone.

D gene,clone size,J gene,V gene,CDR3 protein,CDR3 DNA
-,-,TRBJ1-2,TRBV5-1,CASSFRWHRSYGYTF,TGCGCCAGCAGCTTCCGATGGCACAGGTCCTATGGCTACACCTTC
TRBD1,-,TRBJ1-1,TRBV5-8,CASSFGQTGGTENTEAFF,TGTGCCAGCAGCTTTGGGCAAACAGGGGGAACCGAGAACACTGAAGCTTTCTTT
-,-,TRBJ2-5,TRBV19,CASSIDGGFGQETQYF,TGTGCCAGTAGTATAGATGGGGGGTTCGGGCAAGAGACCCAGTACTTC
-,-,TRBJ2-1,TRBV18,CASSPPAGYEQFF,TGTGCCAGCTCACCACCAGCAGGGTATGAGCAGTTCTTC
TRBD1,-,TRBJ2-2,TRBV6-1,CASRLTGVNTGELFF,TGTGCCAGCAGGCTGACAGGGGTGAACACCGGGGAGCTGTTTTTT
TRBD2,-,TRBJ2-3,TRBV10-3,CAISNLAGVGTDTQYF,TGTGCCATCAGCAATCTAGCGGGAGTTGGCACAGATACGCAGTATTTT
TRBD1,-,TRBJ1-6,TRBV5-1,CASRTGAGSPLHF,TGCGCCAGCAGGACAGGGGCTGGTTCACCCCTCCACTTT
-,-,TRBJ1-1,TRBV29-1,CSARPTQENTEAFF,TGCAGCGCCCGACCTACACAGGAGAACACTGAAGCTTTCTTT
-,-,TRBJ1-1,TRBV30,CASTGAGVNTEAFF,TGTGCCTCCACCGGGGCAGGGGTGAACACTGAAGCTTTCTTT
-,few,TRBJ2-3,TRBV27,CASSPPRGGRVLDTQYF,TGTGCCAGCAGTCCCCCCCGGGGTGGGAGAGTGTTAGATACGCAGTATTTT
TRBD1,-,TRBJ2-7,TRBV6-5,CASRRGQGATYEQYF,TGTGCCAGCAGGAGAGGACAGGGGGCAACCTACGAGCAGTACTTC
-,once,TRBJ2-6,TRBV30,CACNLRRSGANVLTF,TGTGCCTGCAACTTAAGAAGATCTGGGGCCAACGTCCTGACTTTC
-,-,TRBJ1-1,TRBV7-9,CASRQSGTVNTEAFF,TGTGCCAGCAGACAAAGCGGGACTGTTAACACTGAAGCTTTCTTT
-,-,TRBJ1-2,TRBV27,CASSSGANYGYTF,TGTGCCAGCAGTTCGGGAGCTAACTATGGCTACACCTTC
TRBD1,-,TRBJ2-7,TRBV5-4,CASSLARTGGVEQYF,TGTGCCAGCAGCTTGGCCCGGACAGGGGGCGTCGAGCAGTACTTC
-,-,TRBJ2-1,TRBV5-6,CASSLALGEQFF,TGTGCCAGCAGCTTGGCGCTCGGTGAGCAGTTCTTC
-,-,TRBJ1-1,TRBV29-1,CSVVRESTEAFF,TGCAGCGTTGTCCGAGAGTCCACTGAAGCTTTCTTT
TRBD2,-,TRBJ2-3,TRBV7-9,CASSHNFREVGTDTQYF,TGTGCCAGCAGCCACAACTTCCGGGAGGTGGGCACAGATACGCAGTATTTT
-,-,TRBJ2-5,TRBV18,CASSPGLPQETQYF,TGTGCCAGCTCACCGGGCCTTCCCCAAGAGACCCAGTACTTC
-,-,TRBJ1-1,TRBV9,CASSGDGQNTEAFF,TGTGCCAGCAGCGGCGACGGACAGAACACTGAAGCTTTCTTT
-,-,TRBJ1-2,TRBV7-8,CASSLVVQGVKFYGYTF,TGTGCCAGCAGCTTAGTGGTACAGGGTGTGAAATTCTATGGCTACACCTTC
-,-,TRBJ2-7,TRBV6-1,CASSDADEQYF,TGTGCCAGCAGCGATGCAGACGAGCAGTACTTC
-,-,TRBJ2-3,TRBV27,CASSFQARGSDTQYF,TGTGCCAGCAGTTTTCAGGCCCGGGGGTCAGATACGCAGTATTTT
TRBD1,-,TRBJ1-4,TRBV5-1,CASSSPDRGEEKLFF,TGCGCCAGCAGCTCCCCTGACAGGGGGGAAGAAAAACTGTTTTTT
-,few,TRBJ1-4,TRBV30,CAWSGGREKLFF,TGTGCCTGGAGTGGGGGGAGGGAAAAACTGTTTTTT
TRBD2,-,TRBJ2-1,TRBV11-2,CASSQTGRAYEQFF,TGTGCCAGCAGCCAGACCGGGAGGGCCTATGAGCAGTTCTTC
-,few,TRBJ1-2,TRBV14,CASSQARWNGYTF,TGTGCCAGCAGCCAAGCCAGGTGGAATGGCTACACCTTC
-,-,TRBJ1-1,TRBV6-6,CASTRGVNTEAFF,TGTGCCAGCACCCGGGGGGTGAACACTGAAGCTTTCTTT
TRBD2,-,TRBJ2-1,TRBV11-2,CASSLAAGGYNEQFF,TGTGCCAGCAGCTTAGCAGCGGGAGGATACAATGAGCAGTTCTTC
TRBD2,few,TRBJ2-5,TRBV6-6,CASSVMGGRAETQYF,TGTGCCAGCAGCGTTATGGGCGGGAGGGCCGAGACCCAGTACTTC
TRBD2,-,TRBJ2-7,TRBV5-5,CASSLDGRGEQYF,TGTGCCAGCAGCTTGGACGGGAGGGGCGAGCAGTACTTC
-,-,TRBJ2-1,TRBV6-1,CASSERGGYNEQFF,TGTGCCAGCAGTGAAAGGGGCGGCTACAATGAGCAGTTCTTC
TRBD2,-,TRBJ2-3,TRBV6-5,CASSGGRWGTDTQYF,TGTGCCAGCAGTGGCGGGAGATGGGGCACAGATACGCAGTATTTT
TRBD1,few,TRBJ2-1,TRBV5-1,CASWDRVGNEQFF,TGCGCCAGTTGGGACAGGGTCGGAAATGAGCAGTTCTTC
-,-,TRBJ1-5,TRBV7-3,CASSPLGGDQPQHF,TGTGCCAGCAGCCCCCTTGGGGGGGACCAGCCCCAGCATTTT
TRBD2,once,TRBJ2-1,TRBV6-5,CASSYSGNSYNEQFF,TGTGCCAGCAGTTACAGCGGGAACTCCTACAATGAGCAGTTCTTC
TRBD1,-,TRBJ1-1,TRBV29-1,CSVWTGGTEAFF,TGCAGCGTCTGGACAGGGGGCACTGAAGCTTTCTTT
-,-,TRBJ1-2,TRBV29-1,CSVEEHNYGYTF,TGCAGCGTTGAAGAACACAACTATGGCTACACCTTC
TRBD1,-,TRBJ1-1,TRBV5-1,CASSAGDRGTEAFF,TGCGCCAGCAGCGCAGGGGACAGGGGCACTGAAGCTTTCTTT
-,-,TRBJ2-7,TRBV7-9,CASSLGPEQYF,TGTGCCAGCAGCTTAGGTCCGGAGCAGTACTTC
TRBD1,-,TRBJ2-3,TRBV5-6,CASTLAGDRGRDTQYF,TGTGCCAGCACCTTGGCCGGTGACAGGGGGCGAGATACGCAGTATTTT
-,-,TRBJ2-7,TRBV30,CAWNGYEQYF,TGTGCCTGGAACGGCTACGAGCAGTACTTC
TRBD1,-,TRBJ1-1,TRBV19,CASSRGQANTEAFF,TGTGCCAGTAGCAGAGGACAGGCGAACACTGAAGCTTTCTTT
-,-,TRBJ2-2,TRBV5-5,CASSPKPFPGYTGELFF,TGTGCCAGCAGCCCAAAACCCTTCCCCGGGTACACCGGGGAGCTGTTTTTT
TRBD2,-,TRBJ2-3,TRBV6-6,CASSPRRGGAADTQYF,TGTGCCAGCAGTCCGCGGCGGGGGGGTGCCGCAGATACGCAGTATTTT
TRBD1,-,TRBJ1-5,TRBV27,CASSDRGQPQHF,TGTGCCAGCAGTGACAGGGGTCAGCCCCAGCATTTT
TRBD2,-,TRBJ2-3,TRBV14,CASRGLAGEDTQYF,TGTGCCAGCAGGGGACTAGCGGGAGAAGATACGCAGTATTTT
TRBD2,-,TRBJ2-3,TRBV11-3,CASSSLAVDTQYF,TGTGCCAGCAGCTCACTAGCGGTTGATACGCAGTATTTT
-,-,TRBJ1-2,TRBV5-5,CASSSDVGSYTF,TGTGCCAGCAGCTCCGATGTCGGTAGCTACACCTTC
TRBD2,-,TRBJ2-5,TRBV11-2,CASSSGTSGMETQYF,TGTGCCAGCAGCTCCGGGACTAGCGGGATGGAGACCCAGTACTTC
TRBD1,-,TRBJ1-2,TRBV9,CASSAQQGARNYGYTF,TGTGCCAGCAGCGCCCAACAGGGGGCGCGGAACTATGGCTACACCTTC